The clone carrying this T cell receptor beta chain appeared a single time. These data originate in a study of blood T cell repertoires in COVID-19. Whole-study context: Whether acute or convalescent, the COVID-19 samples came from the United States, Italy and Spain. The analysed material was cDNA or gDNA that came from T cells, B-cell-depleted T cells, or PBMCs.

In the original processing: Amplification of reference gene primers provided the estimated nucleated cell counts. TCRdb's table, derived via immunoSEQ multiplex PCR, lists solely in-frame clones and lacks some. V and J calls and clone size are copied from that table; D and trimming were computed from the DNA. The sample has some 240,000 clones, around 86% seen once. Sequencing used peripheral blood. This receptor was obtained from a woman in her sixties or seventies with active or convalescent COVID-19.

The CDR3 DNA follows: TGCGCCAGCAGTTTACAGCCTACTAACTATGGCTACACCTTC. Its protein product is CASSLQPTNYGYTF. The chain links TRBV5-1 to TRBJ1-2; D not certain. CDR3 length equals 14 residues. V lost 5 bases and J lost 0, with 11 bases in between. Germline V gene sequence: CDR1 SGHRS, CDR2 YFSETQ.